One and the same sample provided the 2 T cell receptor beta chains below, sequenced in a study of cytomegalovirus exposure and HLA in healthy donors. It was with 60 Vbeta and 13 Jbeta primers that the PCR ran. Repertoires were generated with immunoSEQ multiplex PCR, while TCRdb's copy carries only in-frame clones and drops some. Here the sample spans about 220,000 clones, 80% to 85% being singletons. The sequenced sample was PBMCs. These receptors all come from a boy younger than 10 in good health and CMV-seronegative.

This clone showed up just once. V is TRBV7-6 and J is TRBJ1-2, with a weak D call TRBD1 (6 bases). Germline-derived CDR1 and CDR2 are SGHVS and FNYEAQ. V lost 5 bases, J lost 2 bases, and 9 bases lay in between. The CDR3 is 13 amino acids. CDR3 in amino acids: CASSPQGNYGYTF. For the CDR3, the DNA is TGTGCCAGCAGCCCACAGGGAAACTATGGCTACACCTTC.

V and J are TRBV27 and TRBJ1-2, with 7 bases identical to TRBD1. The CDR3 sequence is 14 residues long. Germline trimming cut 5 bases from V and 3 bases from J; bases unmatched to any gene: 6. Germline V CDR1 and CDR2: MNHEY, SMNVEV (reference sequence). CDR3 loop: CASSPWDSYYGYTF. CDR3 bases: TGTGCCAGCAGTCCGTGGGACAGTTACTATGGCTACACCTTC.